This T cell receptor (beta chain) derives from a study of tumor-infiltrating lymphocytes in primary liver carcinoma. Study-level background: Patients' primary liver carcinoma was surgically resected. Study results and caveats: Bulk unsorted samples prevented comparison of CD4+ and CD8+ repertoires. Blood had a significantly lower top-250-clone fraction than tumors did (p = 0.039).

Germline DNA was also extracted, while the blood RNA originated from unsorted whole blood. Chronic HBV infection, untreated so far, was present in the patients. Priming with a constant-region primer yielded TCR beta cDNA from 450 to 600 ng total RNA. What produced the TCR beta libraries was three nested multiplex PCR rounds using slightly modified ARM-PCR. Running ten to eleven cycles apiece, the first two PCR rounds relied on TRBV1-TRBV30 forward primers together with a C-beta reverse primer. TCRdb analysed the multiplex PCR reads with MiXCR anew, one entry per CDR3 protein. The profile covers approximately 300,000 distinct CDR3 sequences, with 50% to 70% appearing a single time and 9% taken by the ten largest. The CDR3 is made up of 13 amino acids. Germline CDR1 MNHEY, CDR2 SVGAGI. A word on this clonotype: Its antigen is unknown. The junction shows a germline mismatch at one end, possibly a read error.

Material: peripheral blood. This receptor was identified in a man in his forties with primary liver carcinoma and hepatitis B virus infection. The chain carries TRBV6-5 and TRBJ2-1; 11 bases are shared with TRBD2. CDR3 nucleotide sequence: TGTCCCAGAGGTAGCGGGAGGGCCGGTGAGCGGTTCTTC. This encodes CPRGSGRAGERFF.